The 26 T cell receptor beta chains below all came from one sample that was sequenced in a study of cytomegalovirus exposure and HLA in healthy donors. The PCR employed 60 Vbeta primers together with 13 Jbeta primers. Generated by immunoSEQ multiplex PCR, the TCRdb table keeps only in-frame clones and is missing some. The repertoire consists of about 200,000 clones, with 70% to 90% occurring once and the leading ten covering 2.9%. Sequenced: PBMCs. The receptors originated from a man under 40 in good health and CMV-seronegative.

Details on this clone: Relative to the germline gene, one junction end is altered; a read error may explain this. The chain links TRBV18 to TRBJ1-3; possible D gene TRBD1, 6 bases. CDR3 length equals 13 residues. Germline CDR1 reads KGHSH; CDR2 reads LQKENI. The DNA of the CDR3 is TGTGCCAGCTCACCGGGACATGGAGACACCATATATTTT. This gives the protein CASSPGHGDTIYF. Variable domain in full (rest from reference TRBV18 and TRBJ1-3): NAGVMQNPRHLVRRRGQEARLRCSPMKGHSHVYWYRQLPEEGLKFMVYLQKENIIDESGMPKERFSAEFPKEGPSILRIQQVVRGDSAAYFCASSPGHGDTIYFGEGSWLTVV.

The chain combines TRBV19 with TRBJ1-5; D ambiguous. The germline gives CDR1 LNHDA, CDR2 SQIVND (reference sequence). Between the trimmed V and J ends, which lost 6 bases and 0 bases, there was a span of 9 bases. This CDR3 spans 14 amino acids. The CDR3 loop is CASSTRVSNQPQHF. As DNA, the CDR3 is TGTGCCAGTAGCACCCGGGTTAGCAATCAGCCCCAGCATTTT.

V is TRBV13 and J is TRBJ1-2; maybe TRBD1 (6 bases). Germline V gene sequence: CDR1 PRHDT, CDR2 FYEKMQ (reference sequence). The V end was cut by 3 bases, the J end by 8 bases, with 13 bases between. CDR3 length equals 13 residues. The CDR3 loop is CASSLGAGAGYTF. The CDR3 DNA is TGTGCCAGCAGCTTGGGGGCTGGGGCCGGCTACACCTTC.

V usage is TRBV27 and J usage is TRBJ1-6; weak D call: TRBD1 (5 bases). The ends were cut back, 7 bases at V and 5 bases at J, with 18 bases in the middle. Germline V gene sequence: CDR1 MNHEY, CDR2 SMNVEV (reference sequence). The CDR3 sequence is 16 residues long. DNA of the CDR3: TGTGCCAGCACCTCCTTCGGGGGTTTAGATAATTCACCCCTCCACTTT. It translates to CASTSFGGLDNSPLHF.

The chain recombines TRBV6-1 with TRBJ1-2; 8 nucleotides match TRBD1. Trimming at V came to 2 bases and at J to 7 bases, leaving 6 bases not matched to a gene. CDR1 and CDR2 from the germline V gene are MNHNS and SASEGT. The length of the CDR3 is 14 residues. The CDR3 DNA follows: TGTGCCAGCAGTGAAATGGACAGGGATGGTGGCTACACCTTC. Translated, it gives CASSEMDRDGGYTF.

The CDR3 DNA sequence: TGTGCCAGCAGCCTCTGGGGCCTCCAAGAGACCCAGTACTTC. This encodes CASSLWGLQETQYF. The chain couples TRBV13 to TRBJ2-5; D possibly corresponds to TRBD1 (5 bases). Germline CDR1 reads PRHDT; CDR2 reads FYEKMQ (reference sequence). The CDR3 is 14 amino acids. The V and J ends lost 5 bases and 1 base respectively, with 11 bases between them.

The count of this clone is one. This sequence joins TRBV18 and TRBJ2-3; D not certain. Per the germline V gene, CDR1 is KGHSH and CDR2 is LQKENI. V lost 3 bases, J lost 0 bases, and 13 bases lay in between. The CDR3 sequence is 16 residues long. Here the CDR3 DNA reads TGTGCCAGCTCACCCCTGAGAGCCGTTAGCACAGATACGCAGTATTTT. It encodes CASSPLRAVSTDTQYF.

The gene calls are TRBV7-6 and TRBJ2-5; the D gene is possibly TRBD1 (7 bases). CDR1 and CDR2 (germline): SGHVS, FNYEAQ. V was pared by 5 bases and J by 5 bases, with 18 bases between. The CDR3 loop spans 15 amino acids. This CDR3 reads CASSPEEGARETQYF. CDR3 coding DNA: TGTGCCAGCAGCCCGGAGGAGGGGGCTAGGGAGACCCAGTACTTC. The entire variable domain, with the rest obtained from reference TRBV7-6 and TRBJ2-5, is as follows: GAGVSQSPRYKVTKRGQDVALRCDPISGHVSLYWYRQALGQGPEFLTYFNYEAQQDKSGLPNDRFSAERPEGSISTLTIQRTEQRDSAMYRCASSPEEGARETQYFGPGTRLLVL.

This clone occurred once. The V and J genes are TRBV7-3 and TRBJ2-1; possible D gene TRBD1, 5 bases. V dropped 0 bases and J dropped 0 bases, with 15 bases sitting between them. The CDR3 spans 18 residues. The germline V gene has CDR1 SGHTA and CDR2 FQGTGA. The CDR3 DNA reads TGTGCCAGCAGCTTAACCGGGCGTCTGGGGCTCTCCTACAATGAGCAGTTCTTC. It codes for CASSLTGRLGLSYNEQFF.

In its sample, this clone was seen once. This rearrangement joins TRBV29-1 to TRBJ1-4, with D perhaps matching TRBD1 (5 bases). The V gene lost 6 bases and the J gene lost 8 bases, with 13 bases spanning the gap. This CDR3 is built from 12 residues. Germline V lookup: CDR1 SQVTM, CDR2 ANQGSEA. The DNA for the CDR3 is TGCAGCGTCCGACAGTTGGACGAAAAACTGTTTTTT. This codes for CSVRQLDEKLFF. Combining the CDR3 with reference TRBV29-1 and TRBJ1-4 gives the whole variable domain SAVISQKPSRDICQRGTSLTIQCQVDSQVTMMFWYRQQPGQSLTLIATANQGSEATYESGFVIDKFPISRPNLTFSTLTVSNMSPEDSSIYLCSVRQLDEKLFFGSGTQLSVL.

The gene calls are TRBV7-2 and TRBJ1-2; the match to TRBD1 covers 9 bases. Unmatched junction bases numbered 9, after V lost 2 bases and J lost 5 bases. From germline, CDR1 is SGHTA and CDR2 FQGNSA. The CDR3 has 16 amino acids. The CDR3 here is CASSLNPFGTGYGYTF. The DNA of the CDR3 is TGTGCCAGCAGCTTAAACCCTTTCGGGACAGGGTATGGCTACACCTTC. Full variable domain (remainder filled in from reference TRBV7-2 and TRBJ1-2): GAGVSQSPSNKVTEKGKDVELRCDPISGHTALYWYRQSLGQGLEFLIYFQGNSAPDKSGLPSDRFSAERTGGSVSTLTIQRTQQEDSAVYLCASSLNPFGTGYGYTFGSGTRLTVV.

This chain links TRBV6-1 with TRBJ2-7; 7 bases are shared with TRBD1. The V segment lost 4 bases and the J segment 6 bases; nucleotides outside the gene matches: 12. From germline, CDR1 is MNHNS and CDR2 SASEGT. This CDR3 region has 15 residues. The CDR3 protein is CASSATRTGSGEQYF. The CDR3 DNA is TGTGCCAGCAGTGCCACAAGGACAGGCTCAGGCGAGCAGTACTTC.

The chain combines TRBV2 with TRBJ2-5; no definite D call. CDR3 length equals 11 residues. Germline CDR1 is SNHLY and CDR2 is FYNNEI. The V end lost 3 bases, the J end lost 5 bases, and 4 bases lay between the germline ends. CDR3 sequence reads: CASSEEETQYF. CDR3 bases: TGTGCCAGCAGTGAGGAGGAGACCCAGTACTTC.

This chain links TRBV5-1 with TRBJ1-1; TRBD1 matches at 7 bases. Germline CDR1 is SGHRS and CDR2 is YFSETQ. V trimming: 0 bases; J trimming: 2 bases; junction bases outside the gene matches: 4. This CDR3 is 15 amino acids long. CDR3 coding DNA: TGCGCCAGCAGCTTGGTAGGGACAGTCAACACTGAAGCTTTCTTT. Its translation is CASSLVGTVNTEAFF. Full variable domain (missing parts from reference TRBV5-1 and TRBJ1-1): KAGVTQTPRYLIKTRGQQVTLSCSPISGHRSVSWYQQTPGQGLQFLFEYFSETQRNKGNFPGRFSGRQFSNSRSEMNVSTLELGDSALYLCASSLVGTVNTEAFFGQGTRLTVV.

In this sample, this clone turned up a few times. This chain links TRBV7-8 with TRBJ2-7; D may be TRBD1 (6 bases). V dropped 5 bases and J dropped 1 base, with 12 bases sitting between them. Germline V gives CDR1 SGHVS, CDR2 FQNEAQ. The length of the CDR3 is 14 residues. CDR3: CASSPYRVSYEQYF. The DNA of the CDR3 is TGTGCCAGCAGCCCCTACAGGGTGTCCTACGAGCAGTACTTC.

The chain employs TRBV11-2 and TRBJ2-6; no firm D call. The V gene's germline CDR1 is SGHAT and CDR2 FQNNGV. This CDR3 has 15 residues. V gave up 8 bases and J gave up 0 bases, with 11 bases separating them. In DNA, the CDR3 is TGTGCCAGCGCTTCTACGGGCTCTGGGGCCAACGTCCTGACTTTC. Translated: CASASTGSGANVLTF.

This clone was detected only a few times. The V and J genes are TRBV5-1 and TRBJ2-3; D may be TRBD2 (5 bases). The ends were cut back, 2 bases at V and 5 bases at J, with 15 bases in the middle. This CDR3 spans 15 amino acids. The germline V gene encodes CDR1 SGHRS and CDR2 YFSETQ. DNA for the CDR3: TGCGCCAGCAGCTTTGGCCTCGAAGGGAGAGATACGCAGTATTTT. Its translation is CASSFGLEGRDTQYF.

The chain joins TRBV5-4 to TRBJ2-3; tentatively, D is TRBD2 (6 bases). This CDR3 comprises 14 residues. The germline gives CDR1 SGHNT, CDR2 YYREEE (reference sequence). Trimming pared 2 bases from V and 1 base from J, leaving 8 bases between. The CDR3 loop reads CASSLGTRTDTQYF. DNA of the CDR3: TGTGCCAGCAGCTTAGGGACTCGCACAGATACGCAGTATTTT.

The count of this clone is one. The CDR3 here is CASSLDGGDEAFF. CDR3 nucleotides: TGTGCCAGCAGCTTAGATGGGGGGGATGAAGCTTTCTTT. The chain is built from TRBV7-2 and TRBJ1-1, with D maybe TRBD1 (5 bases). V gave up 1 base and J gave up 7 bases, with 10 bases separating them. Germline assignment: CDR1 SGHTA and CDR2 FQGNSA. The CDR3 length is 13 residues.

The chain employs TRBV6-1 and TRBJ2-7, with TRBD1 matching 9 bases. Germline V CDR1 and CDR2: MNHNS, SASEGT. The CDR3 contains 15 residues. V trimming: 2 bases; J trimming: 2 bases; junction bases outside the gene matches: 4. CDR3 nucleotides: TGTGCCAGCAGTGAAACGGGACAGGGCCCCTACGAGCAGTACTTC. Translation: CASSETGQGPYEQYF.

V is TRBV6-1 and J is TRBJ2-5; 12 bases are a match to TRBD2. Germline CDR1 and CDR2: MNHNS and SASEGT. Germline trimming cut 6 bases from V and 5 bases from J; bases unmatched to any gene: 4. The CDR3 sequence is 14 residues long. The CDR3 nucleotides read TGTGCCAGCAGCAAAGGGACTAGCGGGGAGACCCAGTACTTC. Protein: CASSKGTSGETQYF.

The chain combines TRBV9 with TRBJ1-5; no reliable D call. Per germline, CDR1 SGDLS and CDR2 YYNGEE. This CDR3 spans 13 amino acids. The ends were cut back, 3 bases at V and 6 bases at J, with 10 bases in the middle. CDR3 loop: CASSATGSQPQHF. In DNA form, the CDR3 reads TGTGCCAGCAGCGCGACCGGGAGTCAGCCCCAGCATTTT.

The V gene is TRBV6-1, the J gene TRBJ1-1; a possible D gene is TRBD1 (5 bases). Looked up from germline, CDR1 is MNHNS and CDR2 is SASEGT. Trimming removed 3 bases from V and 10 bases from J, with 18 bases in between. This CDR3 region has 14 residues. CDR3 protein: CASSDRAAGSVAFF. In DNA, the CDR3 is TGTGCCAGCAGTGACAGGGCTGCCGGGTCCGTAGCTTTCTTT.

V and J are TRBV14 and TRBJ2-3; the match to TRBD1 covers 7 bases. With 0 bases clipped from V and 4 bases from J, the junction kept 4 bases outside the gene matches. Germline V gives CDR1 SGHDN, CDR2 FVKESK. This CDR3 comprises 15 residues. The CDR3 here is CASSQDTGAADTQYF. In nucleotides, the CDR3 is TGTGCCAGCAGCCAAGATACAGGGGCAGCAGATACGCAGTATTTT.

This clone was seen only a few times. This chain links TRBV27 with TRBJ1-5; 9 bases align to TRBD1. The CDR3 is 17 residues long. The germline V gene has CDR1 MNHEY and CDR2 SMNVEV (reference sequence). With V trimmed by 2 bases and J by 5 bases, 10 bases remained unmatched. DNA of the CDR3: TGTGCCAGCAGTTTAGGTAGGGACAGGGTCTCCGATCAGCCCCAGCATTTT. Protein product: CASSLGRDRVSDQPQHF.

This clone has only a few counts. The J gene is TRBJ1-5, the V gene TRBV2; TRBD1 matches at 9 bases. The CDR3 consists of 15 residues. Germline CDR1 and CDR2: SNHLY and FYNNEI. The J segment lost 5 bases and the V segment lost 6 bases, leaving 8 bases of the junction unmatched. CDR3 DNA sequence: TGTGCCAGCAGATCCTACAGGGGGCTGGATCAGCCCCAGCATTTT. This translates into CASRSYRGLDQPQHF.